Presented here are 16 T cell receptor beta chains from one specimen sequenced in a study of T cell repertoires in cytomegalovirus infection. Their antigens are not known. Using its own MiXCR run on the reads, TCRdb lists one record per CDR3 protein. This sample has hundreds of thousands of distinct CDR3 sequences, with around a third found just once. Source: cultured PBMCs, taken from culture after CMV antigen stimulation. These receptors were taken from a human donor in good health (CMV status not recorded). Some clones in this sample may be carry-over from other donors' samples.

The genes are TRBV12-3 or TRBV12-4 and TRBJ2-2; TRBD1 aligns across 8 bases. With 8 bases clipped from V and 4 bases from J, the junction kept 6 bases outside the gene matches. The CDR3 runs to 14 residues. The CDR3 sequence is CASWRTGRTGELFF. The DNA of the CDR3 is TGTGCCAGCTGGCGGACAGGGCGCACCGGGGAGCTGTTTTTT.

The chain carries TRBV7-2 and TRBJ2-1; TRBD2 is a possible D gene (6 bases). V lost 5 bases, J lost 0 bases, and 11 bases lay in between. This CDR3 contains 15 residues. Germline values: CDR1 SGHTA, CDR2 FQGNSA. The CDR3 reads CASSTASDSYNEQFF. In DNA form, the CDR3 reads TGTGCCAGCAGCACGGCTAGCGACTCCTACAATGAGCAGTTCTTC. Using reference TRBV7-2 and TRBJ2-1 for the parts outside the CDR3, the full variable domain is GAGVSQSPSNKVTEKGKDVELRCDPISGHTALYWYRQSLGQGLEFLIYFQGNSAPDKSGLPSDRFSAERTGGSVSTLTIQRTQQEDSAVYLCASSTASDSYNEQFFGPGTRLTVL.

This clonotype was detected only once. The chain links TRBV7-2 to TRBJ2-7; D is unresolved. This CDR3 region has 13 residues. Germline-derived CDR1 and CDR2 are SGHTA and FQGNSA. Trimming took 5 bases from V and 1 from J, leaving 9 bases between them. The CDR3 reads CASSLLRSYEQYF. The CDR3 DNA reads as TGTGCCAGCAGCCTCCTCAGGTCCTACGAGCAGTACTTC.

CDR3 residues: CASSALRAGGPYEQYF. CDR3 nucleotides: TGTGCCAGCAGCGCCCTAAGGGCGGGGGGGCCCTACGAGCAGTACTTC. This chain uses TRBV7-8 with TRBJ2-7; 9 bases match TRBD2. Germline V gives CDR1 SGHVS, CDR2 FQNEAQ. The CDR3 runs to 16 residues. With V trimmed by 5 bases and J by 2 bases, 10 bases remained unmatched.

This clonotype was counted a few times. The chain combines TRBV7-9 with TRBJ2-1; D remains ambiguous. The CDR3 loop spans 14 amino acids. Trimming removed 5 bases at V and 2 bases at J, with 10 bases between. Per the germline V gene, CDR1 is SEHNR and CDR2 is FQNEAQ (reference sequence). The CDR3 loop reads CASSPLRTYNEQFF. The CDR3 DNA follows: TGTGCCAGCAGCCCACTACGGACCTACAATGAGCAGTTCTTC.

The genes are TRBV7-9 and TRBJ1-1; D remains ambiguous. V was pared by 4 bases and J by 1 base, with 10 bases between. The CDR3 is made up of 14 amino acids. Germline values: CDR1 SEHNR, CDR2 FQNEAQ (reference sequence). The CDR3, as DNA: TGTGCCAGCAGCTCAGAGGGTTGGAACACTGAAGCTTTCTTT. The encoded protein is CASSSEGWNTEAFF.

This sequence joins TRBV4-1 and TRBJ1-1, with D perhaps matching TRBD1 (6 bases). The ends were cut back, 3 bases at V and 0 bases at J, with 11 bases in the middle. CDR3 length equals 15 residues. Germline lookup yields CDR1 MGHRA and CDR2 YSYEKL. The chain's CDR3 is CASSQLQGMNTEAFF. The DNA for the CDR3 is TGCGCCAGCAGCCAGCTACAGGGTATGAACACTGAAGCTTTCTTT.

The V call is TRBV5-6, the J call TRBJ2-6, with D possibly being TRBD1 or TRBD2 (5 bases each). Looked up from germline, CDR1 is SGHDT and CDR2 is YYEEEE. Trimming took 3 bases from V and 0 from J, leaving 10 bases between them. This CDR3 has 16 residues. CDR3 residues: CASSWGWGSGANVLTF. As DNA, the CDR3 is TGTGCCAGCAGCTGGGGGTGGGGCTCTGGGGCCAACGTCCTGACTTTC. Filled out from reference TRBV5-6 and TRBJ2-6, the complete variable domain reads DAGVTQSPTHLIKTRGQQVTLRCSPKSGHDTVSWYQQALGQGPQFIFQYYEEEERQRGNFPDRFSGHQFPNYSSELNVNALLLGDSALYLCASSWGWGSGANVLTFGAGSRLTVL.

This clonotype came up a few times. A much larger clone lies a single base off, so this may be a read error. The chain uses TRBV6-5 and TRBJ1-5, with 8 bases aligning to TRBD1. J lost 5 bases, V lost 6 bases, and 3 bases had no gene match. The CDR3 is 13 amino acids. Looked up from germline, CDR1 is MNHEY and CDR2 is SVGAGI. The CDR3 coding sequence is TGTGCCAGCAGACGGACAGGGCATCAGCCCCAGCATTTT. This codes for CASRRTGHQPQHF.

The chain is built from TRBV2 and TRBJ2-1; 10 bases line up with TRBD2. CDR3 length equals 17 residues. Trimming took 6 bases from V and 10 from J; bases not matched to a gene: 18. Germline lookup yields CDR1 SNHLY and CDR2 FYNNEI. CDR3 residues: CASRYTKERGGPVEQFF. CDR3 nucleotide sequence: TGTGCCAGCAGGTACACTAAGGAGCGGGGGGGCCCAGTGGAGCAGTTCTTC. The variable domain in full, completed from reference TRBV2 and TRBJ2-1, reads EPEVTQTPSHQVTQMGQEVILRCVPISNHLYFYWYRQILGQKVEFLVSFYNNEISEKSEIFDDQFSVERPDGSNFTLKIRSTKLEDSAMYFCASRYTKERGGPVEQFFGPGTRLTVL.

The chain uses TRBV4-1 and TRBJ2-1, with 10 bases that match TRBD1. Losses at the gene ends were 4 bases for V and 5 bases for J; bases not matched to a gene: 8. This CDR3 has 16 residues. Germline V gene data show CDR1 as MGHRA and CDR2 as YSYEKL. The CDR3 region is CASSPRGGTGDNEQFF. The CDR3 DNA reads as TGCGCCAGCAGCCCCAGGGGGGGGACAGGGGACAATGAGCAGTTCTTC.

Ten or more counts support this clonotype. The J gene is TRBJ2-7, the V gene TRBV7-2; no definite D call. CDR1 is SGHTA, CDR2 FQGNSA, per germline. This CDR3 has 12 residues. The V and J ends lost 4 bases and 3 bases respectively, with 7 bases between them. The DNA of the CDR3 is TGTGCCAGCAGCTCCAGCCTCTACGAGCAGTACTTC. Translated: CASSSSLYEQYF.

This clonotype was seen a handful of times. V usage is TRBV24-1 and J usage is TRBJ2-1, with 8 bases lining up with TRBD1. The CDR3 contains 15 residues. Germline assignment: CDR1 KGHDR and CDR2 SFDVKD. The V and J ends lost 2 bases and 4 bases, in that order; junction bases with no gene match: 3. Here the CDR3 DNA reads TGTGCCACCAGTGATTCCGGACAGGGTTACAATGAGCAGTTCTTC. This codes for CATSDSGQGYNEQFF.

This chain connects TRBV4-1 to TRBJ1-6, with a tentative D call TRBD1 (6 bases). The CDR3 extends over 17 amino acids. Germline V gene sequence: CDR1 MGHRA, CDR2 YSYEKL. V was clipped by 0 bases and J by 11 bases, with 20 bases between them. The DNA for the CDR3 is TGCGCCAGCAGCCAAGACCAGGGGCGAAGACCCAGACCACCCCTCCACTTT. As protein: CASSQDQGRRPRPPLHF.

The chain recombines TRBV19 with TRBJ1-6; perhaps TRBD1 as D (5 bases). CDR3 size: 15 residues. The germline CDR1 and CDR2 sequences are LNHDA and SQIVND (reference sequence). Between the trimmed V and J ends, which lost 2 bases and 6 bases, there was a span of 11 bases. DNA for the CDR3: TGTGCCAGTAGTATATCGCCGGGGGGTAATTCACCCCTCCACTTT. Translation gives CASSISPGGNSPLHF. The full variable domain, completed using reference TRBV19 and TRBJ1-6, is DGGITQSPKYLFRKEGQNVTLSCEQNLNHDAMYWYRQDPGQGLRLIYYSQIVNDFQKGDIAEGYSVSREKKESFPLTVTSAQKNPTAFYLCASSISPGGNSPLHFGNGTRLTVT.

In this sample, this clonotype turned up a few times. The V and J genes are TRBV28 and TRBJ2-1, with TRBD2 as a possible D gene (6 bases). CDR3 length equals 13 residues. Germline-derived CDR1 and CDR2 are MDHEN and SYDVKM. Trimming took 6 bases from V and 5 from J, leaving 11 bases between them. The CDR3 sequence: CASSFPGDNEQFF. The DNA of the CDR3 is TGTGCCAGCAGCTTTCCGGGGGACAATGAGCAGTTCTTC.